The present T cell receptor beta chain was sequenced within a study of glioma-infiltrating T cells after dendritic cell vaccination. Study as a whole: Patients had newly diagnosed or recurrent glioblastoma and received dendritic cell vaccines.

Sequencing was performed with immunoSEQ multiplex PCR; in TCRdb, only in-frame clones are kept and a portion is missing. Of 80,000 to 100,000 clones in the sample, about 79% were seen once. The CDR3 spans 17 residues. The junction had 9 bases not matched to a gene; V was cut back by 6 bases and J by 0 bases. Germline-derived CDR1 and CDR2 are SNHLY and FYNNEI. The starting material was blood, obtained before dendritic cell vaccination. The sequence derives from a human donor with glioblastoma. The V gene is TRBV2, the J gene TRBJ2-7, with 12 bases fitting TRBD2. The CDR3 spells CASREGLAGRSSYEQYF. The CDR3 DNA follows: TGTGCCAGCAGGGAGGGACTAGCGGGTAGGAGCTCCTACGAGCAGTACTTC.